The 2 T cell receptor beta chains in this list originate from one sample, sequenced in a study of long-term antiretroviral therapy in people with HIV. Version v3.0 of the immunoSEQ assay ran at survey level. Repertoires were generated with immunoSEQ multiplex PCR, while TCRdb's copy carries only in-frame clones and drops some. The table lists 6,500 to 7,500 clones, approximately 79% of them singletons. Material: unsorted PBMCs, obtained 1.1 years after starting antiretroviral therapy. These receptor sequences come from a man aged 40-50 years with HIV.

This CDR3 is CASSISSAETQYF. CDR3 DNA: TGTGCCAGTAGTATAAGCTCCGCGGAGACCCAGTACTTC. This chain joins TRBV19 and TRBJ2-5; D gene ambiguous. CDR3 length: 13 amino acids. The V end lost 2 bases, the J end lost 5 bases, and 9 bases lay between the germline ends. Looked up from germline, CDR1 is LNHDA and CDR2 is SQIVND (reference sequence).

On this clone: Different DNA sequences within this sample yield the same CDR3. The V gene is TRBV5-1, the J gene TRBJ1-1, with 9 nucleotides matching TRBD1. CDR3 length: 16 residues. Per the germline V gene, CDR1 is SGHRS and CDR2 is YFSETQ. Trimming removed 0 bases from V and 0 bases from J; junction bases left unmatched: 3. CDR3 sequence: CASSLGDRGMNTEAFF. In nucleotides, the CDR3 is TGCGCCAGCAGCTTGGGAGACAGGGGGATGAACACTGAAGCTTTCTTT.